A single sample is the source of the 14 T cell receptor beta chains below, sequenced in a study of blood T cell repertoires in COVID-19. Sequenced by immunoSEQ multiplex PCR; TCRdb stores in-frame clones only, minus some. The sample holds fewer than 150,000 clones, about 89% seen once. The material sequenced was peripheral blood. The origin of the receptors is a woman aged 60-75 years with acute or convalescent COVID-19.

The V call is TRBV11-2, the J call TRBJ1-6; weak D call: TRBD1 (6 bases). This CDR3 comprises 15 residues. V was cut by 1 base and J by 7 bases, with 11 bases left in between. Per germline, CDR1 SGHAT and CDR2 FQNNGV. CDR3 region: CASSLAPGQNSPLHF. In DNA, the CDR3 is TGTGCCAGCAGCTTAGCCCCGGGACAAAATTCACCCCTCCACTTT.

The CDR3 nucleotides are TGTGCCAGCAGCCCCCAATCCGGGACAAACGAAAAACTGTTTTTT. It is translated as CASSPQSGTNEKLFF. This chain uses TRBV14 with TRBJ1-4; tentative D call: TRBD1 (6 bases). Germline CDR1 SGHDN, CDR2 FVKESK. The CDR3 is 15 amino acids. Trimming removed 4 bases at V and 8 bases at J, with 17 bases between. The variable domain in full, with the rest retrieved from reference TRBV14 and TRBJ1-4, is EAGVTQFPSHSVIEKGQTVTLRCDPISGHDNLYWYRRVMGKEIKFLLHFVKESKQDESGMPNNRFLAERTGGTYSTLKVQPAELEDSGVYFCASSPQSGTNEKLFFGSGTQLSVL.

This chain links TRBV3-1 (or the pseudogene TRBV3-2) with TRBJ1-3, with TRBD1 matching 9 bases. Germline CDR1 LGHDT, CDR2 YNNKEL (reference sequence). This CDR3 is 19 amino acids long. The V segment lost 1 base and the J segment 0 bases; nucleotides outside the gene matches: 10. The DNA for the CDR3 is TGTGCCAGCAGCCAAGCCGGCTCCGGGACAGGGTACTCTGGAAACACCATATATTTT. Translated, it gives CASSQAGSGTGYSGNTIYF.

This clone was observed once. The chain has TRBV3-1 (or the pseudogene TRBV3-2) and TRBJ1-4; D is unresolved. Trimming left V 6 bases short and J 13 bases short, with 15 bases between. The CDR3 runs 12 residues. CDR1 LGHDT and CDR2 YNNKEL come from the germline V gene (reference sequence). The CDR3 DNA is TGTGCCAGCAGTCACTACTCCGAGAGACTGTTTTTT. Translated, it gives CASSHYSERLFF.

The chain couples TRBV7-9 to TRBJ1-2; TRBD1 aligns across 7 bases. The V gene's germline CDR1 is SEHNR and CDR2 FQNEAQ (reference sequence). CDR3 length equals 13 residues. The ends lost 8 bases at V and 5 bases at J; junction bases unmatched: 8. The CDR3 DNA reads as TGTGCCAGCTCAGCCTACAGGGGATATGGCTACACCTTC. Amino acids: CASSAYRGYGYTF.

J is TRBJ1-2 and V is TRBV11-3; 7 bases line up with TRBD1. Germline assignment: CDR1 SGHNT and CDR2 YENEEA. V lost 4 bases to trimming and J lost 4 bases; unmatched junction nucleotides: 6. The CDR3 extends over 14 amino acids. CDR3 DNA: TGTGCCAGCAGCTCAAACCGGGACAGCTATGGCTACACCTTC. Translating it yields CASSSNRDSYGYTF.

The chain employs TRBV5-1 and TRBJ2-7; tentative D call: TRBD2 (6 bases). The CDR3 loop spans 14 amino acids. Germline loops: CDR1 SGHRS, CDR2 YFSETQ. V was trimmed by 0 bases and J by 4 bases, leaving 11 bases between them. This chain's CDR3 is CASSLGDSGYEQYF. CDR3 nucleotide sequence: TGCGCCAGCAGCTTGGGGGACTCAGGGTACGAGCAGTACTTC.

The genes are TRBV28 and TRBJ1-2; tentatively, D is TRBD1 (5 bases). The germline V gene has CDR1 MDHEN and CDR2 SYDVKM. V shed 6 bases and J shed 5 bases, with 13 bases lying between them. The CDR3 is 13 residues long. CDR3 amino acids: CASSSGGYYGYTF. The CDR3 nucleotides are TGTGCCAGCAGCTCCGGGGGTTATTATGGCTACACCTTC.

The CDR3 DNA reads TGTGCCAGCAGCTTAGGACGGGGTAATGAAAAACTGTTTTTT. It yields the protein CASSLGRGNEKLFF. This rearrangement joins TRBV11-2 to TRBJ1-4; D is uncertain. This CDR3 contains 14 residues. Germline assignment: CDR1 SGHAT and CDR2 FQNNGV. V was shortened by 1 base and J by 4 bases, with 7 bases between the two germline ends.

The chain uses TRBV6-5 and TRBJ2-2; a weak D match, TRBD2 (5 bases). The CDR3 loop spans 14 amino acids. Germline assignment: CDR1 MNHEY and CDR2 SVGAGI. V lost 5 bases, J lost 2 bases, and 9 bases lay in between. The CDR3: CASSLGGNTGELFF. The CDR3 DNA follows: TGTGCCAGCAGTCTAGGAGGCAACACCGGGGAGCTGTTTTTT.

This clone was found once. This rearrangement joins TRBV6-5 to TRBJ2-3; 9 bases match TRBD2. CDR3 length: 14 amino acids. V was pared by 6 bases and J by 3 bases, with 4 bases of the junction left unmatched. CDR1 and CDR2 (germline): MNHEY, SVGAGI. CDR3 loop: CASSASGITDTQYF. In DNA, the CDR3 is TGTGCCAGCAGCGCTAGCGGGATTACAGATACGCAGTATTTT.

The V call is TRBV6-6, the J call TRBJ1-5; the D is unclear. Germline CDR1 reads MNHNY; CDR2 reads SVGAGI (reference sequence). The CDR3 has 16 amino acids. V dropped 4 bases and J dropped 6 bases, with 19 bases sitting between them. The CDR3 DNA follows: TGTGCCAGCAGTTCGAGGAGCGGCGGAAAGAGTCAGCCCCAGCATTTT. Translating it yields CASSSRSGGKSQPQHF.

The CDR3 is CASSYTLAGFNEQFF. CDR3 bases: TGTGCCAGCAGTTACACCTTAGCGGGATTCAATGAGCAGTTCTTC. The V and J genes are TRBV6-5 and TRBJ2-1; 8 bases are shared with TRBD2. J lost 6 bases, V lost 2 bases, and 6 bases had no gene match. The germline gives CDR1 MNHEY, CDR2 SVGAGI. CDR3 length: 15 residues.

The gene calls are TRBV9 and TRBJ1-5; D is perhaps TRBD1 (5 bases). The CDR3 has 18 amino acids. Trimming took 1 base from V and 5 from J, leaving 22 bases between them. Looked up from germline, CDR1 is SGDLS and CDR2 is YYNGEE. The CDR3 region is CASSVQGPIMVIDQPQHF. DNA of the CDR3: TGTGCCAGCAGCGTACAGGGCCCGATCATGGTAATTGATCAGCCCCAGCATTTT.